This TCR beta chain was obtained from a study of molecular identifiers for immune sequencing clone quantification. Overall study: The replicate experiment used RNA from roughly 20,000 or 100,000 naive CD8 cells. This RNA was split into five aliquots, and four of them were sequenced.

The use of previously described methods and listed TCR primers produced the bulk TCR libraries. Each CDR3 protein gets one entry after TCRdb re-called the PCR reads with MiXCR. The sample includes approximately 550,000 distinct CDR3 sequences, about a quarter of them seen just once. Study outcomes and limitations: Spiked-in Jurkat TCR RNA corresponding to one cell was reported as detectable against approximately 900,000 naive cells.

Sorting was used to obtain naive CD8 T cells (CD8+CD4-CCR7+CD45RA+). This clonotype was observed a handful of times. What it recognizes is unknown. The germline CDR1 and CDR2 sequences are DFQATT and SNEGSKA (reference sequence). The CDR3 is 14 amino acids. Trimming left V 0 bases short and J 2 bases short, with 11 bases between. Material: naive CD8+ T cells from blood, with Jurkat cell RNA spiked in. Subset: FACS-sorted CD8+CD4-CCR7+CD45RA+ naive T cells. The origin of this receptor is a human donor in good health. Some libraries in this study had Jurkat cell RNA spiked in. The rearrangement links TRBV20-1 to TRBJ2-7, with a possible D match to TRBD1 (6 bases). The chain's CDR3 is CSAREAGATYEQYF. CDR3 sequence (DNA): TGCAGTGCTAGAGAGGCAGGGGCGACCTACGAGCAGTACTTC.